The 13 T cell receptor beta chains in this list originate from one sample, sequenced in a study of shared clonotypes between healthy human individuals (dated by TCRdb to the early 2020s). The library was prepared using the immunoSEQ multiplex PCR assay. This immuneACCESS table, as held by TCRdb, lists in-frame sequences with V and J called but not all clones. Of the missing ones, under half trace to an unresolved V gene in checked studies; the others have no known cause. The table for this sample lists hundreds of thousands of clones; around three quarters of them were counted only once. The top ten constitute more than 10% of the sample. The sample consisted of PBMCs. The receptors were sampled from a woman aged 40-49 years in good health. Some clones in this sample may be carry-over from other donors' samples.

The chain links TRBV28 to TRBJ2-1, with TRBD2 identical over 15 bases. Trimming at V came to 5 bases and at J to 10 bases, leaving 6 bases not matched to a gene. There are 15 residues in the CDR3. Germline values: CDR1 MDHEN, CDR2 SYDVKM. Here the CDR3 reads CASSPGLAGGIEQFF. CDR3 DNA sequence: TGTGCCAGCAGTCCAGGACTAGCGGGAGGGATAGAGCAGTTCTTC.

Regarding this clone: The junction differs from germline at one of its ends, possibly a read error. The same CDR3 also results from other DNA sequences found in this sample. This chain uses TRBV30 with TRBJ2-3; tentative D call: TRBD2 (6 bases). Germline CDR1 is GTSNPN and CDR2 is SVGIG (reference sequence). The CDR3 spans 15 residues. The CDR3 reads CAWGRAGRGTDTQYF. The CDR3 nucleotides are TGCGCCTGGGGTCGGGCGGGAAGAGGAACGGATACGCAGTATTTT.

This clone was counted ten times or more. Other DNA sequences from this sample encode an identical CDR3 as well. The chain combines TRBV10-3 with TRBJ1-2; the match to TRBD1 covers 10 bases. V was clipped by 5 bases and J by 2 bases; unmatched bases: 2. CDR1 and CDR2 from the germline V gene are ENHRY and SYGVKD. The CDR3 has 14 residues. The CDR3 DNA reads TGTGCCATCAGTTTGACAGGGGGCAACTATGGCTACACCTTC. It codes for CAISLTGGNYGYTF.

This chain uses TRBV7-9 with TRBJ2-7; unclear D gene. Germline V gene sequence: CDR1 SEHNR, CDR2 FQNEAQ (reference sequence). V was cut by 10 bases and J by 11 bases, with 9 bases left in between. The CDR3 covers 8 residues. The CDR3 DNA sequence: TGTGCCAAGGGTAGAAAGTACTTC. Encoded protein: CAKGRKYF.

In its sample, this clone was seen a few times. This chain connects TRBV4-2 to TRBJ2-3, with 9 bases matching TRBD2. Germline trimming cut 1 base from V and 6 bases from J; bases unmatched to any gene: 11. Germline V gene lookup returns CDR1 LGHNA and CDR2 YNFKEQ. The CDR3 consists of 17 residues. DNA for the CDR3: TGTGCCAGCAGCCAAGCAACAGCGGGAGGAGGGGACGATACGCAGTATTTT. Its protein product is CASSQATAGGGDDTQYF.

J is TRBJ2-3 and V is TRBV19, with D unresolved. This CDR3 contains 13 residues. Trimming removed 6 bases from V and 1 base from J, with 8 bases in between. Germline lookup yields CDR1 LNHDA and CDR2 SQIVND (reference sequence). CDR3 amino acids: CASRPIGTDTQYF. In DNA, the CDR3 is TGTGCCAGTAGACCCATAGGCACAGATACGCAGTATTTT.

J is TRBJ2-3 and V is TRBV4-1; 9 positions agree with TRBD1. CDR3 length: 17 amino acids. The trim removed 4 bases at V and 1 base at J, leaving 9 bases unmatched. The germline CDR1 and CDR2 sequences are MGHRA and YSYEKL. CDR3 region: CASSRLQGAGGTDTQYF. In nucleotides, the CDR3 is TGCGCCAGCAGCCGCCTACAGGGGGCGGGCGGCACAGATACGCAGTATTTT.

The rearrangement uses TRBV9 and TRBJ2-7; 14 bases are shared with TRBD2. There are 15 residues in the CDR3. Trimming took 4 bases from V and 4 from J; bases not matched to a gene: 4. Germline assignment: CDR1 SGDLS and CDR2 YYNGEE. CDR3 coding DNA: TGTGCCAGCAGCCCCGGGACTAGCGGGAGTTACGAGCAGTACTTC. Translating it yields CASSPGTSGSYEQYF. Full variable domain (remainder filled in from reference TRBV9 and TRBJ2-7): DSGVTQTPKHLITATGQRVTLRCSPRSGDLSVYWYQQSLDQGLQFLIQYYNGEERAKGNILERFSAQQFPDLHSELNLSSLELGDSALYFCASSPGTSGSYEQYFGPGTRLTVT.

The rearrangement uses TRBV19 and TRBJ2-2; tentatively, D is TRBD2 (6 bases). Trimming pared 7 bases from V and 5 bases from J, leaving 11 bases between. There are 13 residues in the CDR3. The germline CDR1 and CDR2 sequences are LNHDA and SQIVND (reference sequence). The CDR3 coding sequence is TGTGCCAGTAATTCGGCGGGGACCGGGGAGCTGTTTTTT. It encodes CASNSAGTGELFF.

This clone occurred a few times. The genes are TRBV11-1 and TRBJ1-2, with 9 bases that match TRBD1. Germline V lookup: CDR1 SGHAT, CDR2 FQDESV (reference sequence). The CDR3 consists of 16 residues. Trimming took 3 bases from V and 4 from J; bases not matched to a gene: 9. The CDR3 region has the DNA TGTGCCAGCAGCTTGGGGGACAGGGAACCCGGCTATGGCTACACCTTC. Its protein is CASSLGDREPGYGYTF.

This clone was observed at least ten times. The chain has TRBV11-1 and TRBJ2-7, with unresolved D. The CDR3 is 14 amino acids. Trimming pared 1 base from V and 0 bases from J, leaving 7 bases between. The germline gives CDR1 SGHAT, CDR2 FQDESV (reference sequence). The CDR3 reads CASSLGLDSYEQYF. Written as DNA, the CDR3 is TGTGCCAGCAGCTTAGGGCTCGACTCCTACGAGCAGTACTTC.

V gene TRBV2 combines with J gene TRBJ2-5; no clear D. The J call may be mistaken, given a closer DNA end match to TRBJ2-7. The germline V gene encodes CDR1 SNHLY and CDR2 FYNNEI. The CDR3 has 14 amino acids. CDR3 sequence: CASRPITNSYEQYF. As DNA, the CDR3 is TGTGCCAGCAGACCGATAACCAACAGCTACGAGCAGTACTTC.

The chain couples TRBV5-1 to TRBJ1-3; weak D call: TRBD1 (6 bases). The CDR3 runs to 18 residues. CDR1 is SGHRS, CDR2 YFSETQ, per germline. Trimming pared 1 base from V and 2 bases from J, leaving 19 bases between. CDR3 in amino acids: CASSLTPAQGSPGNTIYF. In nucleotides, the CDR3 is TGCGCCAGCAGCTTGACTCCCGCACAGGGAAGTCCTGGAAACACCATATATTTT. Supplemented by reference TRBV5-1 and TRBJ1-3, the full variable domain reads KAGVTQTPRYLIKTRGQQVTLSCSPISGHRSVSWYQQTPGQGLQFLFEYFSETQRNKGNFPGRFSGRQFSNSRSEMNVSTLELGDSALYLCASSLTPAQGSPGNTIYFGEGSWLTVV.